A single T cell receptor (beta chain) is shown here with its context. Assay: immunoSEQ multiplex PCR; the TCRdb copy retains only in-frame clones and omits some. The sample has over 65,000 clones, 68% seen once. The CDR3 has 14 amino acids. V was pared by 4 bases and J by 6 bases, with 14 bases between. The germline V gene has CDR1 MNHEY and CDR2 SMNVEV (reference sequence). The sample is drawn from a study of cytotoxic CD8 clonotypes in ibrutinib-treated CLL. Here the sequenced sample was PBMCs, taken after 12 months of ibrutinib treatment. The sequence was obtained from a human donor with chronic lymphocytic leukemia. The chain joins TRBV27 to TRBJ2-3, with D unresolved. The CDR3 loop is CASSSDPLGDTQYF. The CDR3 region has the DNA TGTGCCAGCAGTTCGGACCCATTAGGGGATACGCAGTATTTT.